This TCR beta chain derives from a study of shared clonotypes between healthy human individuals (dated by TCRdb to between 2020 and 2021). A note on the overall study: The cohort comprised a couple of women and a few men aged 18 to 49 years. For each donor, three plates each were used for CD4 naive and CD4 memory, two plates were used for CD8 naive, and one plate was used for CD8 memory. To estimate repertoire size and how much clonotypes are shared between individuals, the study performed deep sequencing of blood TCR repertoires from five healthy adults. Libraries were prepared and TCR repertoires were sequenced by different laboratories using diverse techniques, in order to increase sequencing depth and limit assay-specific biases. Each donor's leukapheresis produced roughly between about 0.8 and 8.9 billion PBMCs. The full study reports these points: Only blood was sampled, and tissue TCR repertoires likely differ from those in blood. Sharing across several donors was observed for 4.5% to 6.5% of naive CD4, 3% to 3.5% of naive CD8, over 2% of memory CD4, and about 0.4% of memory CD8 clonotypes. Incomplete sequencing was indicated by rarefaction of sorted-subset datasets, despite the large sequencing depth. Pairwise subsampling led to the expectation that sequencing depth would affect the degree of clonotype sharing among donors. Because the study included a small number of donors, the genetic and exposure-history diversity represented was limited. Compared with non-shared clonotypes, clonotypes shared by all four sorted-subset donors had higher generation probabilities. Naive subsets generally had larger estimated clonotype richness than memory subsets did.

CD8 naive samples were obtained by positive selection for CCR7 among CD45RO-negative cells, yielding a CD45RA+CCR7+ population from which TemRA cells were excluded. The donors were healthy, HIV-negative adults who had no recently reported acute infections or vaccinations. All donors were Caucasian adults living in Nashville, Tennessee, USA. Blood was obtained by leukapheresis, after which PBMCs were separated by Ficoll-Histopaque density gradient centrifugation and cryopreserved in liquid nitrogen vapor phase. Purity and quantity of every magnetically sorted T cell population were checked by analytical flow cytometry. From each sorted fraction, genomic DNA was isolated and quantified by UV absorbance on a Nanodrop 2000c. The CDR3 has 16 amino acids, counting the end cysteine and phenylalanine. Only CDR3 DNA remains: 48 bases, in frame from the first base. V ends up 7 bases short and J 2 bases short, with an unmatched junction base count of 8. Sequences SGHAT (CDR1) and FQNNGV (CDR2) are obtained from the germline V gene.

TCR CDR3 regions were amplified from genomic DNA by multiplex PCR using the deep immunoSEQ assay. Genomic DNA extracted from each cell subset was distributed evenly over all wells of several immunoSEQ 96-well plates, and each plate served as one replicate. For sorted subsets, 200 to 250 ng genomic DNA, equal to tens of thousands of T cell genomes, was loaded into each replicate PCR. Purified libraries were quantified with a Qubit 3.0 fluorometer, sized on a Bioanalyzer 2100, and re-quantified with the KAPA Library Quantification kit. Every immunoSEQ 96-well plate was sequenced on a separate single-read 150-cycle Illumina NextSeq 550 flow cell. In the authors' own workflow: Because only junctional sequences without quality scores were contained in the immunoSEQ output, filtering matching that applied to full-length reads could not be performed. To assign V/J genes and CDR3, sequences were annotated using PyIR, a Python wrapper for IgBLAST v1.9, with IMGT germline references. Reads were removed for weak V/J assignments (E-value above 1e-6), missing CDR3, stop codons, out-of-frame junctions, or ambiguous translated residues. V3J clonotypes were defined by identical inferred V gene, J gene, and CDR3 amino acid sequence. The percentage overlap between two repertoires was calculated by dividing the number of shared unique clonotypes by the size of the smaller repertoire. Richness of each repertoire was evaluated using RTK rarefaction, the Chao1 estimator, and Recon v2.1 estimates of unobserved clonotypes. OLGA was used to compute generation probabilities for all TCRbeta clonotypes that the gDNA method yielded from a handful of donors. Held by TCRdb, this immuneACCESS table contains in-frame sequences only and omits some clones. Under half of the omission traces to an unresolved V gene where checked; the cause of the rest is unknown. V and J calls and clone size are as listed in that table; D and trimming were resolved from the DNA. For this sample the table gives a few million clones, of which 80% to 95% were detected only once. In total, the top ten clones hold under 2% of the sample.

Points on this clone: No antigen is known for it. The record has no base qualities; no much larger clone is one base away.

The sequence links TRBV11-2 to TRBJ2-2, with 9 bases matching TRBD2. The TCR comes from a man aged 18-30 years in good health. Some clones in this sample may be carry-over from other donors' samples. The sample taken for sequencing was naive CD8+ T cells from PBMCs. The cell subset or site label, as the study defines it: CD45RA+CCR7+. The sequenced DNA: TGTGCCAGCACCCTGCCTAGCGGGGTTAACACCGGGGAGCTGTTTTTT. Its protein reads: CASTLPSGVNTGELFF.